The clone carrying this TCR beta chain was picked up many times. What it recognizes is unknown. After removal of 8 bases from V and 0 bases from J, the junction contained 3 bases not matched to a gene. This CDR3 region has 14 residues. Germline loops: CDR1 ENHRY, CDR2 SYGVKD. Library preparation (for TCRbeta) was performed with unique molecular identifiers. Using its own MiXCR run on the PCR reads, TCRdb lists one record per CDR3 protein. The sample shows a few hundred thousand distinct CDR3 sequences, about a quarter of them seen only once. This sample was included in a study of T-cell reconstitution after alpha-beta-depleted transplantation in children. Study-wide results and limits: By about two months after transplant, alpha-beta T cells reportedly arose from several hundred graft clones that had expanded.

The source material was PBMCs, sampled before TCRalphabeta/CD19-depleted stem cell transplant. This receptor was identified in a girl aged 2-15 years with Fanconi anemia, due to receive a stem cell transplant. V and J are TRBV10-3 and TRBJ2-5; 10 bases are shared with TRBD2. The CDR3 bases are TGTGCCATCTCCGGACTAGCGGACCAAGAGACCCAGTACTTC. The encoded protein is CAISGLADQETQYF.